The following is a T cell receptor (beta chain) sequence with its context. This clonotype was seen ten or more times. No cognate antigen has been identified for it. No much larger clone exists at a distance of one base, and base qualities are not known. These data originate in a study (dated by TCRdb to 2015 to 2016). The protocol used for the library was RT-PCR. The reads were generated on an Illumina MiSeq. TCRdb took the public reads, trimmed them with fastp at Q25, ran MiXCR for clone calling and kept in-frame beta chains. Duplicate CDR3 protein sequences are folded into a single record with the most common DNA and genes. The sample table records almost 700,000 distinct CDR3 sequences; 12% to 15% of these occur just once. 3.6% of the sample is held by the ten biggest clonotypes. The CDR3 covers 12 residues, taking in both the cysteine and the phenylalanine. Only the CDR3 DNA stays, 36 bases, in frame from base 1. V is shortened by 2 bases, J by 4 bases, and the region joining them spans 5 bases. CDR1 SGHRS and CDR2 YFSETQ are derived from the germline V gene.

The sample was memory CD4+ T cells from blood. The sequence joins TRBV5-1 to TRBJ2-3; the D gene assignment is ambiguous. The clonotype comes from a female donor in good health, serving as a healthy control. CDR3 protein: CASSFQSDTQYF. The nucleotide sequence is TGCGCCAGCAGCTTTCAGTCAGATACGCAGTATTTT.